This TCR beta chain derives from a study of T-cell reconstitution after alpha-beta-depleted transplantation in children. Study conclusions and caveats: Several hundred expanded graft clones reportedly supplied alpha-beta T cells about two months after transplant. From newly produced T cells came most of the T-cell counts and diversity one year after transplant.

Turning to this clonotype: Its antigen is currently unknown.

CDR1 and CDR2 from the germline V gene are SGHTA and FQGNSA. The CDR3 spans 15 residues. Trimming took off 5 bases at V and 1 base at J, with 15 bases between the two ends. The TCRbeta library was prepared with unique molecular identifiers. MiXCR, run by TCRdb on the PCR reads, gives a single entry per CDR3 protein. Among around 450,000 distinct CDR3 sequences listed, approximately 41% were seen once. The clonotype comes from a girl aged 2-10 years with aplastic anemia, due to receive a stem cell transplant. The chain links TRBV7-2 to TRBJ2-7, with a tentative D call TRBD2 (6 bases). Sequences were derived from PBMCs, sampled before TCRalphabeta/CD19-depleted stem cell transplant. CDR3 sequence: CASSPGLTPSYEQYF. CDR3 DNA: TGTGCCAGCAGCCCCGGACTAACCCCGTCCTACGAGCAGTACTTC.